Each of the 3 T cell receptor beta chains below was sequenced from the same sample in a study of blood T cell repertoires in COVID-19. Sequencing was performed with immunoSEQ multiplex PCR; in TCRdb, only in-frame clones are kept and a portion is missing. The sample includes about 270,000 clones, roughly 87% of them seen just once. Sequenced input: PBMCs or T cells enriched from blood (not recorded which). These receptors were obtained from a woman aged 30 to 39 who had recovered from COVID-19.

The V call is TRBV27, the J call TRBJ2-7, with 8 bases fitting TRBD1. V lost 8 bases and J lost 4; bases outside the gene matches: 7. Germline assignment: CDR1 MNHEY and CDR2 SMNVEV (reference sequence). The CDR3 spans 13 residues. The CDR3 here is CASRTGTGYEQYF. The CDR3, as DNA: TGTGCCAGCCGGACAGGGACGGGATACGAGCAGTACTTC.

V usage is TRBV5-1 and J usage is TRBJ1-5, with 7 bases aligning to TRBD1. The CDR3 loop spans 15 amino acids. Looked up from germline, CDR1 is SGHRS and CDR2 is YFSETQ. V lost 4 bases to trimming and J lost 0 bases; unmatched junction nucleotides: 4. CDR3 protein: CASSPGTVSNQPQHF. The CDR3 coding sequence is TGCGCCAGCAGCCCCGGGACAGTTAGCAATCAGCCCCAGCATTTT.

The chain is built from TRBV20-1 and TRBJ2-1; maybe TRBD2 (5 bases). V lost 4 bases and J lost 6, with 7 bases in between. Germline V gene data show CDR1 as DFQATT and CDR2 as SNEGSKA (reference sequence). There are 11 residues in the CDR3. The CDR3 DNA follows: TGCAGTGCTACCGGACTCAATGAGCAGTTCTTC. Translating it yields CSATGLNEQFF.